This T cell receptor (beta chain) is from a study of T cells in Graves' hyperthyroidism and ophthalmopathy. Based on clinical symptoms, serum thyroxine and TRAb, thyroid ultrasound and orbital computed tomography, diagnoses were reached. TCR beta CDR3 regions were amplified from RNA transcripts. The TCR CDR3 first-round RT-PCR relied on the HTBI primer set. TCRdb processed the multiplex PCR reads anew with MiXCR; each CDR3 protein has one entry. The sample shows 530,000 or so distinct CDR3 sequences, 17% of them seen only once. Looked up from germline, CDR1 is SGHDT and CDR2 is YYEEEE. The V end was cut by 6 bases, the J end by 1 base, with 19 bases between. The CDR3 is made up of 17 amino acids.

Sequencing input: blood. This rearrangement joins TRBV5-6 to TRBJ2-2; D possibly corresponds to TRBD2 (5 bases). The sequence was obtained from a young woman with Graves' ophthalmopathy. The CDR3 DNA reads TGTGCCAGCACCCTAGGAAGGGAAGGACTGAACACCGGGGAGCTGTTTTTT. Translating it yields CASTLGREGLNTGELFF.